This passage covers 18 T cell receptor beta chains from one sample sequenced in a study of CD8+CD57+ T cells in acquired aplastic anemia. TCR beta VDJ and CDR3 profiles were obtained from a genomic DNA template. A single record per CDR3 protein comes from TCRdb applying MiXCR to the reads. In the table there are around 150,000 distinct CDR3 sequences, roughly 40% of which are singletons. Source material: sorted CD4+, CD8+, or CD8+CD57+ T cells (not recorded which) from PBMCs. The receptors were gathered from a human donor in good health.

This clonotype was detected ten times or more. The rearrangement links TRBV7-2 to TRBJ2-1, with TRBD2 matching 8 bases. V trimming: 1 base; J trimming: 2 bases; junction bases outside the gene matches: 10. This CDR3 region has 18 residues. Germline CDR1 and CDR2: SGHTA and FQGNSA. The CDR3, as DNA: TGTGCCAGCAGCTTAGTCGTTCAGGGCGGGGGGACCTACAATGAGCAGTTCTTC. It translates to CASSLVVQGGGTYNEQFF.

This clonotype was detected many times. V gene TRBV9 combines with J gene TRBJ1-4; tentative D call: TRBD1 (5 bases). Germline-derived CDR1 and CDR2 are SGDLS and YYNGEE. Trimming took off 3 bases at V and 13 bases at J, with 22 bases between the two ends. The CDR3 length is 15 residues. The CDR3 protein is CASSGRDALSGGLFF. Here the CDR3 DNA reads TGTGCCAGCAGCGGACGGGACGCCTTATCGGGAGGACTGTTTTTT.

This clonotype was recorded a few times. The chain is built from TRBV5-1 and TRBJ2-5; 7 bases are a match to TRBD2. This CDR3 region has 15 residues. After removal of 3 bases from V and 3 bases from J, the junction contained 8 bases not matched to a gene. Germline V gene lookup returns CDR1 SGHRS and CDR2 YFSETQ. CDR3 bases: TGCGCCAGCAGCTGGAGCGGGAATGTCGAAGAGACCCAGTACTTC. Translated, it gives CASSWSGNVEETQYF.

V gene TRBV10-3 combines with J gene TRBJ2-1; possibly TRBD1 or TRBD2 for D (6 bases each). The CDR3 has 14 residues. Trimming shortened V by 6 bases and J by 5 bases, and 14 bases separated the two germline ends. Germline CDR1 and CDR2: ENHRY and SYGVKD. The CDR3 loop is CAIREGDLHNEQFF. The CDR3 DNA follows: TGTGCCATCAGGGAGGGGGACTTACACAATGAGCAGTTCTTC.

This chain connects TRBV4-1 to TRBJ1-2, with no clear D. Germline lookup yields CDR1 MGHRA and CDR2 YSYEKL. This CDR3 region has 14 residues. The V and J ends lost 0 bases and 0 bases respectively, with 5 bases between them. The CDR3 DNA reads TGCGCCAGCAGCCAAGAAGACACTAACTATGGCTACACCTTC. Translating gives CASSQEDTNYGYTF.

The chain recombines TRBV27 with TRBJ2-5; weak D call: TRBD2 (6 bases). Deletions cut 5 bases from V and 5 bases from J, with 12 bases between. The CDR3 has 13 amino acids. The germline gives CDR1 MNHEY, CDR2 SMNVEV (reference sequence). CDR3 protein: CASSPTRVETQYF. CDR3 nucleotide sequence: TGTGCCAGCAGTCCGACTAGAGTTGAGACCCAGTACTTC.

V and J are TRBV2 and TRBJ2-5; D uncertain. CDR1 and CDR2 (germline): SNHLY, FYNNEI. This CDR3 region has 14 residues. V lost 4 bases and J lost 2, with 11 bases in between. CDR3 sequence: CASSVESFQETQYF. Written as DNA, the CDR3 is TGTGCCAGCAGTGTTGAATCGTTTCAAGAGACCCAGTACTTC.

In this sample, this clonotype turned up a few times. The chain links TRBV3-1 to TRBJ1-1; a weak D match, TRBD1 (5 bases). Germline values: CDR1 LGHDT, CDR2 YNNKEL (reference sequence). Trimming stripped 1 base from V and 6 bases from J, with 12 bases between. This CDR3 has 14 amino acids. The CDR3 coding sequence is TGTGCCAGCAGCCAAGGTGGGGCTAGCCCTGAAGCTTTCTTT. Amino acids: CASSQGGASPEAFF.

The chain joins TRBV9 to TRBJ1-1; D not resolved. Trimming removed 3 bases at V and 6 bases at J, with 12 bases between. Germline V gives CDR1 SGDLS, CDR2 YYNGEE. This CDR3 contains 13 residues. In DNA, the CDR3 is TGTGCCAGCAGCGATGTCCCACTCCCTGAAGCTTTCTTT. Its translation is CASSDVPLPEAFF.

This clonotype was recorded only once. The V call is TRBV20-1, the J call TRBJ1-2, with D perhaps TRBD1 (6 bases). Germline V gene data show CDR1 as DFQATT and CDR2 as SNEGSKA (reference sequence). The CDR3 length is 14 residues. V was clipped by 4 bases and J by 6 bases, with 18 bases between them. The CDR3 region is CSATMSGTSNGYTF. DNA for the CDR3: TGCAGTGCTACAATGTCCGGGACATCTAATGGCTACACCTTC.

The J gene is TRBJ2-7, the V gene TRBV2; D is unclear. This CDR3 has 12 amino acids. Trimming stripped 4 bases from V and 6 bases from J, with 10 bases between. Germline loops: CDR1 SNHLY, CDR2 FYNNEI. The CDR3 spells CASSVFLSEQYF. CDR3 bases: TGTGCCAGCAGTGTATTTTTGAGCGAGCAGTACTTC.

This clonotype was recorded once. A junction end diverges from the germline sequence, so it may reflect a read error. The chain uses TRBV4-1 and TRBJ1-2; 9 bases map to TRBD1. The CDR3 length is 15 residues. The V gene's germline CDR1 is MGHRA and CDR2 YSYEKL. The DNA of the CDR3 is TGCGCCAGCAGCCAAGGTCGGGACAGGGCCTATGGCTACGCCTTC. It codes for CASSQGRDRAYGYAF.

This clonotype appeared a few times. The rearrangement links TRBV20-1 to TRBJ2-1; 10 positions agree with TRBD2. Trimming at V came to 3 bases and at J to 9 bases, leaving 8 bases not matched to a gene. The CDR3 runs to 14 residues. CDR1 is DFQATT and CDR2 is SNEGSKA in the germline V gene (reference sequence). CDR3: CSASSSGRGVEQFF. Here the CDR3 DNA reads TGCAGTGCTAGTTCTAGCGGGAGAGGGGTTGAGCAGTTCTTC.

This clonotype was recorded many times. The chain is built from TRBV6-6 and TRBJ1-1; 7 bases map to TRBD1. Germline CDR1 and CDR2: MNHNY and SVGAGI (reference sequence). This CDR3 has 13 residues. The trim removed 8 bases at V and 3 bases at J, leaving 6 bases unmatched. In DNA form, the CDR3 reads TGTGCCAGCGGGGGGGACAGCCACACTGAAGCTTTCTTT. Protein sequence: CASGGDSHTEAFF.

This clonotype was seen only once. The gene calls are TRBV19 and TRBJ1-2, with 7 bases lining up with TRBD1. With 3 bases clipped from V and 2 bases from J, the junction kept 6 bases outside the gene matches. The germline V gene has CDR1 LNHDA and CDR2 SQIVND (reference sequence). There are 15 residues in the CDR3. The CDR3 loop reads CASSIPWDSNYGYTF. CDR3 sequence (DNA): TGTGCCAGTAGTATCCCTTGGGACAGCAACTATGGCTACACCTTC.

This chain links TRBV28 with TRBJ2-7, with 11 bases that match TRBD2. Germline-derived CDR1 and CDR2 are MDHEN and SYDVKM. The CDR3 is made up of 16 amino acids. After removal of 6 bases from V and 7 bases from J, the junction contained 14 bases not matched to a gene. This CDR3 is CASRHTTSGSFREQYF. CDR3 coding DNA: TGTGCCAGCAGACACACCACTAGCGGGAGCTTCCGAGAGCAGTACTTC.

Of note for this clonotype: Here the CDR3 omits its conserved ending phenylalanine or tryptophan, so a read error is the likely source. The CDR3 spells CSARERAYEGYTL. CDR3 nucleotides: TGCAGTGCTAGAGAGAGAGCCTACGAGGGCTACACCCTC. This rearrangement joins TRBV20-1 to TRBJ1-2; D is undetermined. Germline V gene sequence: CDR1 DFQATT, CDR2 SNEGSKA (reference sequence). V lost 0 bases and J lost 8, with 13 bases in between. The CDR3 spans 13 residues.

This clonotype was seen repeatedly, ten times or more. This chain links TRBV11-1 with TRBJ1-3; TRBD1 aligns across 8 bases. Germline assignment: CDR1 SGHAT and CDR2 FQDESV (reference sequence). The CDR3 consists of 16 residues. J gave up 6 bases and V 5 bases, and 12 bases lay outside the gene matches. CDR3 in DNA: TGTGCCAGCAGCCGAGTGACAGGGGAGGGTTCAAACACCATATATTTT. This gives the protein CASSRVTGEGSNTIYF. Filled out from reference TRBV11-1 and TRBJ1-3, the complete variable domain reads EAEVAQSPRYKITEKSQAVAFWCDPISGHATLYWYRQILGQGPELLVQFQDESVVDDSQLPKDRFSAERLKGVDSTLKIQPAELGDSAMYLCASSRVTGEGSNTIYFGEGSWLTVV.